The rows below give T cell receptor beta chains drawn from one sample of a study of T cells after yellow fever vaccination. TCRdb used MiXCR to reprocess the 5' RACE reads, holding one entry per CDR3 protein. Of approximately 550,000 distinct CDR3 sequences in the sample, roughly 14% were seen once. The source was PBMCs, collected on the day of the yellow fever booster vaccination. Receptor source: a man under 40 who received the YFV17D yellow fever vaccine. Both conserved end residues are trimmed from each CDR3. A clone size is listed for some rows: how often the clone was seen (once, few, many), or a class if it is expanded.

TRBV29-1	few	SVAGLAGVYEQY
TRBV29-1	NA	SVYRGAETQY
TRBV25-1	NA	ASIALRGSGANVLT
TRBV28	NA	ASSWQTDEQF
TRBV29-1	NA	SGRNTGELF
TRBV4-3	few	ASSQLGGPYNEQF
TRBV19	few	ASSIVRAGWNEQF
TRBV20-1	NA	SASRPQGLAGELF
TRBV21-1	NA	ADEIPRGSPPYEQY
TRBV20-1	many	SAIPTGTTDTQY
TRBV7-2	few	ASSLAAERLAYNEQF
TRBV12-3/TRBV12-4	few	ASSLGVASTDTQY
TRBV15	few	ATSRLLGGRGMNTEAF
TRBV6-1	few	ASSELNRNTRYSNQPQH
TRBV20-1	few	SARQGAGNQPQH
TRBV4-3	NA	ASSQSRTDTQY
TRBV19	few	ASSIRDKVNSPLH
TRBV7-2	few	ASKTRGPAGGAF
TRBV4-2	NA	ASSHSQGVSEKLF
TRBV3-1	few	ASSQVSRGQEF
TRBV7-3	NA	ASRAGTYDNEQF
TRBV21-1	NA	ATSQRIRRLGETQY
TRBV25-1	NA	ASSDSGSGANVLT
TRBV18	few	ASSPQLAGGDTQY
TRBV2	few	AQQFRDVHGYT
TRBV20-1	few	SARYGQETQY
TRBV6-1	NA	ASKEGLAGRYNEQF
TRBV14	few	ASSPPRSRATEAF
TRBV12-3/TRBV12-4	NA	ASSFASSGGANEQF
TRBV28	NA	ASSFGAQASSYEQY
TRBV15	NA	ATSRDQDRGEETQY
TRBV24-1	few	ATSDSRTPYQETQY
TRBV4-2	few	ASSQDQGMSGANVLT
TRBV25-1	NA	ASSVAGVKSGDEQF
TRBV7-6	NA	ASSPYRVGLYEQY
TRBV9	many	ASSEPTSGRVENEQF
TRBV7-2	few	ASSLSFGGKAEQY
TRBV5-4	many	ASSRDTNYGYT
TRBV5-1	few	ASSLVEASVSYNEQF
TRBV29-1	NA	SVVGANEKLF
TRBV11-2	NA	ASSYHGTSVIGQNIQY
TRBV4-2	few	ASSQERGQRADTQY
TRBV20-1	NA	SASRAGGDEQF
TRBV7-9	NA	ASSPKDRGNGELF
TRBV6-1	few	ASNRGGSTDTQY
TRBV7-2	few	ASNEGRVPLGTQY
TRBV6-5	NA	ASSYSPGTGTDTQY
TRBV7-9	many	ASSVQGYEQY
TRBV7-2	few	ASSLGQLAGSETQY
TRBV6-4	NA	ASSHETGPGELF
TRBV5-1	many	ASSLYGEQY
TRBV18	few	ASSPEERIGPAPL
TRBV20-1	NA	SAPKFTSGRANEQF
TRBV6-2/TRBV6-3	few	ASSSLIDTQY
TRBV6-5	few	ASSSRTSGATNTGELF
TRBV20-1	NA	CARRTSGIRSYEQY
TRBV29-1	NA	SVEDQQGTYEQY
TRBV5-6	NA	ASSLGGQPYSYEQY
TRBV15	NA	ATSSWSIRAGELF